This entry is about one TCR beta chain. Its antigen remains unidentified. There are no base qualities to consult, and no much larger clone falls within one base. This entry comes from a study of brain T cells in children with intractable seizures (dated by TCRdb to about 2021). Regarding the research as a whole: A NanoString immunology panel was first used to screen resected brain tissue from about 53 pediatric epilepsy surgery cases for immune gene transcripts. Most of the 12 selected surgery cases also had pre-surgery blood sequenced, which left four cases with brain tissue only. The study at large found these results: Because sequencing depth was different between pre-surgery and post-surgery blood, clones absent from the pre-surgery sample may reflect undersampling. The patients' HCMV serostatus was not known, and viral specificity was inferred solely from CDR3 sequence similarity.

CDR3 length: 12 amino acids, cysteine to phenylalanine. CDR3 DNA is the only sequence kept; it has 36 bases, read in frame from the first base. CDR1 and CDR2, per the germline V gene, are MDHEN and SYDVKM. Trimming costs V 8 bases and J 1 base, and their ends lie 8 bases apart. TCR beta chain sequences were generated from genomic DNA using the immunoSEQ assay. Concerning the study's data processing: CDR3 sequences that did not begin with the conserved framework cysteine at position 104 were removed by hand. Clonality was calculated as one minus the normalized Shannon's Diversity Index, with values ranging from 0 (maximal diversity) to 1 (oligoclonal). To check whether a given CDR3 had different frequencies in two samples, for example brain versus blood, chi-squared comparison-of-proportions tests were used. Public clonotypes were found through immuneACCESS searches, while the VDJdb browser was used to judge similarity to known antiviral clonotypes. Here the immuneACCESS table is served through TCRdb, limited to in-frame sequences with V and J called. Missing clones are a known gap in these copies; in checked studies unresolved V genes cover under half, and the rest lacks a known reason. The V and J calls and clone size were taken over from that table, and D and trimming were inferred from the DNA. This sample comprises 35,000 to 50,000 clones, 80% to 95% of them detected only once. The leading ten clones occupy around 5.9% of the sample.

The sample's time point label, decoded: resected brain tissue, or blood drawn just prior to surgery. The surgery cases showing the highest brain T cell transcript signatures were chosen for TCR beta chain sequencing of brain tissue and, when available, of blood. Before surgery, the patients had been given at least one anti-epileptic drug. The TCR-sequenced patients were children whose drug-resistant epilepsy was caused by tuberous sclerosis complex, focal cortical dysplasia, Rasmussen encephalitis or hemimegalencephaly. The Monarch genomic DNA purification kit was used to extract bulk genomic DNA from unsorted brain tissue and whole blood.

The specimen was peripheral blood, collected at surgery. This clonotype originated in a girl aged 2-10 years with tuberous sclerosis and intractable seizures. The chain is made from TRBV28 and TRBJ2-5; too little of a D gene remains to name it. The CDR3 sequence is CASSRSQETQYF. At the DNA level, the sequence is TGTGCCAGCTCTCGGTCCCAAGAGACCCAGTACTTC. The full variable domain, completed from the reference TRBV28 and TRBJ2-5 proteins outside the CDR3, reads DVKVTQSSRYLVKRTGEKVFLECVQDMDHENMFWYRQDPGLGLRLIYFSYDVKMKEKGDIPEGYSVSREKKERFSLILESASTNQTSMYLCASSRSQETQYFGPGTRLLVL.